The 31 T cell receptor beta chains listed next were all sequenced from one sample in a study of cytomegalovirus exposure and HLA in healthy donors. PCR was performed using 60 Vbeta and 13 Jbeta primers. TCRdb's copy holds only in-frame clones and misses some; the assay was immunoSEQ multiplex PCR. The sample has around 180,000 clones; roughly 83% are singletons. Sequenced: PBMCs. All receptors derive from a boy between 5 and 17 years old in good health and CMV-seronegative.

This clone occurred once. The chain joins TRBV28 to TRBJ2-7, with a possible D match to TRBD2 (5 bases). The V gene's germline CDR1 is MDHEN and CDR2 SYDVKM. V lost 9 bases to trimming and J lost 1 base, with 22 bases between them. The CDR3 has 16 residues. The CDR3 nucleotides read TGTGCCAGTAACCCCGGGGAAGCAAGCCCTTCCTACGAGCAGTACTTC. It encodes CASNPGEASPSYEQYF. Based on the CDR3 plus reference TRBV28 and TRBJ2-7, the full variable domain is DVKVTQSSRYLVKRTGEKVFLECVQDMDHENMFWYRQDPGLGLRLIYFSYDVKMKEKGDIPEGYSVSREKKERFSLILESASTNQTSMYLCASNPGEASPSYEQYFGPGTRLTVT.

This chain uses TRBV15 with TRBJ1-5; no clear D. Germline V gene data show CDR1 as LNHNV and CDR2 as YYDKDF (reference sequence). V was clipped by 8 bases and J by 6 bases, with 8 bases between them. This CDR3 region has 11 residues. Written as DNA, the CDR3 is TGTGCCACCGGGCGGGGTCAGCCCCAGCATTTT. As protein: CATGRGQPQHF.

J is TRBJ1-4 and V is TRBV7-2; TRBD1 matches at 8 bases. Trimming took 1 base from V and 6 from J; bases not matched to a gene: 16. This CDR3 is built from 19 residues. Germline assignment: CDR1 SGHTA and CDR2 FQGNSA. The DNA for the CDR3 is TGTGCCAGCAGCTTAGTGGTCAGGGGGCGCGAGGGTTTCCATGAAAAACTGTTTTTT. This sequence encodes CASSLVVRGREGFHEKLFF. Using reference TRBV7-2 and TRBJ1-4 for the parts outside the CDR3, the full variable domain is GAGVSQSPSNKVTEKGKDVELRCDPISGHTALYWYRQSLGQGLEFLIYFQGNSAPDKSGLPSDRFSAERTGGSVSTLTIQRTQQEDSAVYLCASSLVVRGREGFHEKLFFGSGTQLSVL.

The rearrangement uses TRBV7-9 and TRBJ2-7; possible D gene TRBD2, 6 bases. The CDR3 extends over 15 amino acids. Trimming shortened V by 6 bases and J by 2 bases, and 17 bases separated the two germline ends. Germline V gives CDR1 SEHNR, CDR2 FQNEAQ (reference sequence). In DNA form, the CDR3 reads TGTGCCAGCAGTCCAAACCTAGCGCCCACCTACGAGCAGTACTTC. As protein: CASSPNLAPTYEQYF.

CDR3 amino acids: CASSLVLAGMGNEQFF. CDR3 bases: TGCGCCAGCAGCTTGGTTCTCGCGGGAATGGGTAATGAGCAGTTCTTC. The gene calls are TRBV5-1 and TRBJ2-1; weak D call: TRBD2 (6 bases). Germline V gene sequence: CDR1 SGHRS, CDR2 YFSETQ. Trimming stripped 0 bases from V and 7 bases from J, with 17 bases between. The CDR3 consists of 16 residues. The complete variable domain, with remaining parts taken from reference TRBV5-1 and TRBJ2-1, reads KAGVTQTPRYLIKTRGQQVTLSCSPISGHRSVSWYQQTPGQGLQFLFEYFSETQRNKGNFPGRFSGRQFSNSRSEMNVSTLELGDSALYLCASSLVLAGMGNEQFFGPGTRLTVL.

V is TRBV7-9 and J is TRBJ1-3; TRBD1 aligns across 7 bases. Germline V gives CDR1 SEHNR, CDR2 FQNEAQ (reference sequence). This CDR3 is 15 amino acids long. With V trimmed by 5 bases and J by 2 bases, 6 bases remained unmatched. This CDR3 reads CASSQTGITGNTIYF. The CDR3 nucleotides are TGTGCCAGCAGCCAGACAGGGATCACTGGAAACACCATATATTTT.

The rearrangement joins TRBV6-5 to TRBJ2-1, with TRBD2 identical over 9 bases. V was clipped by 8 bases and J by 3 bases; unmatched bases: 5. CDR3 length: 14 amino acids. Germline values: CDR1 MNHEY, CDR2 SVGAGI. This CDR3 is CASSAGGSYNEQFF. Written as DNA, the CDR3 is TGTGCCAGCTCAGCGGGGGGAAGCTACAATGAGCAGTTCTTC.

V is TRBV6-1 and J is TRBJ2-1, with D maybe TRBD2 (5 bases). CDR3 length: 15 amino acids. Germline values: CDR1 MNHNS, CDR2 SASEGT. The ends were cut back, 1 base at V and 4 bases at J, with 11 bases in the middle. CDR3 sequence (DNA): TGTGCCAGCAGTGAAGGGGGTAGCGTATACAATGAGCAGTTCTTC. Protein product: CASSEGGSVYNEQFF.

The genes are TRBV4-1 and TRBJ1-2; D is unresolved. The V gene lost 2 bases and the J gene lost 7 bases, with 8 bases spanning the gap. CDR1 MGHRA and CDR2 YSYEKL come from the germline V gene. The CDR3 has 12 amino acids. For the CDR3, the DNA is TGCGCCAGCAGCCAAAAACAGAGTGGCTACACCTTC. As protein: CASSQKQSGYTF.

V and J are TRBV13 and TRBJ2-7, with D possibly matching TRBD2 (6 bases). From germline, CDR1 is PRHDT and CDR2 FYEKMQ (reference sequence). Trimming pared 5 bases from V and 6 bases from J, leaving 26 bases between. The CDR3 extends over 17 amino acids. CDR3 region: CASSLRGSGTRSLEQYF. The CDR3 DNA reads TGTGCCAGCAGCCTGCGAGGTAGCGGCACCCGGTCCCTCGAGCAGTACTTC.

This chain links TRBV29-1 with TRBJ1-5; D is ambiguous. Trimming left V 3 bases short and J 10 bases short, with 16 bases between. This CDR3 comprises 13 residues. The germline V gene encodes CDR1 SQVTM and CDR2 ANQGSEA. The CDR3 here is CSVEEVVGRPQHF. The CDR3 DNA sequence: TGCAGCGTTGAGGAGGTGGTGGGCCGCCCCCAGCATTTT.

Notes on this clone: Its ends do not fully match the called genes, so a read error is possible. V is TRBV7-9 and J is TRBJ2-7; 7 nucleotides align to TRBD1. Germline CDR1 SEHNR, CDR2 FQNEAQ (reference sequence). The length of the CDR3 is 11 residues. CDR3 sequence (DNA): TGTGCCAGCAGCCCAGGGACAGTATCGCACTTC. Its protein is CASSPGTVSHF.

This chain's CDR3 is CATREESTPLYEQYF. The CDR3 DNA reads TGTGCCACCAGAGAGGAGAGCACCCCTCTCTACGAGCAGTACTTC. The chain links TRBV15 to TRBJ2-7; D not certain. From germline, CDR1 is LNHNV and CDR2 YYDKDF (reference sequence). This CDR3 comprises 15 residues. The germline V and J ends were trimmed by 6 bases and 3 bases, with 18 bases remaining between them.

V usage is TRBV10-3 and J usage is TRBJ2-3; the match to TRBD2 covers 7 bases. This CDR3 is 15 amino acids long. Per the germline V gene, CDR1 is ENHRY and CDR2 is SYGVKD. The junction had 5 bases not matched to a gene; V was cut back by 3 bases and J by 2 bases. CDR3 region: CAISDWLADTDTQYF. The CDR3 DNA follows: TGTGCCATCAGTGATTGGCTAGCGGACACAGATACGCAGTATTTT.

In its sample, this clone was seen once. CDR3 in DNA: TGTGCCAGCAGTGGGAGGGAGAACACTGAAGCTTTCTTT. Translation gives CASSGRENTEAFF. This chain joins TRBV6-1 and TRBJ1-1; D remains ambiguous. There are 13 residues in the CDR3. CDR1 MNHNS and CDR2 SASEGT come from the germline V gene. V lost 4 bases and J 1 base, leaving 7 bases between the germline ends.

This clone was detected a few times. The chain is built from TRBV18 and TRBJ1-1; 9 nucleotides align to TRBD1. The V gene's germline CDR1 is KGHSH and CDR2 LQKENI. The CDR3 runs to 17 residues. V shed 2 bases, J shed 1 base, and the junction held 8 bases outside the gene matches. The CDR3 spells CASSPYRGRPTNTEAFF. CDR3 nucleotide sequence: TGTGCCAGCTCACCATACAGGGGGCGACCCACGAACACTGAAGCTTTCTTT.

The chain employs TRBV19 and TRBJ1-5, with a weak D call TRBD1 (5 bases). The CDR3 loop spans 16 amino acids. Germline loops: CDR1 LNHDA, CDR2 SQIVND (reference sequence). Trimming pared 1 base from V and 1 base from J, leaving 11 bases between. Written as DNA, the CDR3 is TGTGCCAGTAGTATAGCGGGGACTCGGAGCAATCAGCCCCAGCATTTT. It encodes CASSIAGTRSNQPQHF.

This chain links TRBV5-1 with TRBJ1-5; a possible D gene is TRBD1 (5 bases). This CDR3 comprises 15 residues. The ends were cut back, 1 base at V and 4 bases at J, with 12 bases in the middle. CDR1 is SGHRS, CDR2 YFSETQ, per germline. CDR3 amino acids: CASSLMGLPNQPQHF. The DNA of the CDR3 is TGCGCCAGCAGCTTGATGGGGCTCCCAAATCAGCCCCAGCATTTT.

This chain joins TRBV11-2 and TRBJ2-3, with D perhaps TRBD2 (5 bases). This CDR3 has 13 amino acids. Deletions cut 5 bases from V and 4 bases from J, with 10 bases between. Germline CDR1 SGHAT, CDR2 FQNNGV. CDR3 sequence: CASSLTRADTQYF. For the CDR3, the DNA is TGTGCCAGCAGCCTTACTAGGGCAGATACGCAGTATTTT.

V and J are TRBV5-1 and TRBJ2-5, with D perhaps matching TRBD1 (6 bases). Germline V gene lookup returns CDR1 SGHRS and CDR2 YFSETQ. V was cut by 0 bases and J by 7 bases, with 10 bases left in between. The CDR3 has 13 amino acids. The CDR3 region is CASSLEGDRTQYF. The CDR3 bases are TGCGCCAGCAGCTTGGAGGGGGACCGGACCCAGTACTTC.

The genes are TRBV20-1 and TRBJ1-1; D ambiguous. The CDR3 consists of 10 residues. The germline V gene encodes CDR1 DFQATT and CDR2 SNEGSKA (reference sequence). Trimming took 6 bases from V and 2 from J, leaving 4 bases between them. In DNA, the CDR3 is TGCAGTGCGTCTAACACTGAAGCTTTCTTT. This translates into CSASNTEAFF.

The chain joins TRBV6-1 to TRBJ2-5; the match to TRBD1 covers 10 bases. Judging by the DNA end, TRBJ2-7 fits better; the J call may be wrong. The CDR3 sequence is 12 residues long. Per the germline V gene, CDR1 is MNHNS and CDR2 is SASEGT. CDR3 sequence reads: CASRDRGYEQYF. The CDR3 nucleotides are TGTGCCAGCAGGGACAGGGGGTACGAGCAGTACTTC.

The CDR3: CATIRGGTYEQYF. CDR3 sequence (DNA): TGTGCCACCATACGCGGGGGAACCTACGAGCAGTACTTC. The rearrangement joins TRBV28 to TRBJ2-7, with 7 bases lining up with TRBD2. Germline assignment: CDR1 MDHEN and CDR2 SYDVKM. V was pared by 10 bases and J by 2 bases, with 8 bases of the junction left unmatched. The CDR3 sequence is 13 residues long.

The CDR3 here is CASGLGQYQETQYF. In DNA, the CDR3 is TGTGCTAGTGGTTTGGGACAGTACCAAGAGACCCAGTACTTC. This rearrangement joins TRBV12-5 to TRBJ2-5, with D possibly TRBD1 on 5 matching bases. This CDR3 is 14 amino acids long. The germline V gene encodes CDR1 LGHNT and CDR2 FRNRAP. Trimming shortened V by 1 base and J by 0 bases, and 6 bases separated the two germline ends. Full variable domain (missing parts from reference TRBV12-5 and TRBJ2-5): DARVTQTPRHKVTEMGQEVTMRCQPILGHNTVFWYRQTMMQGLELLAYFRNRAPLDDSGMPKDRFSAEMPDATLATLKIQPSEPRDSAVYFCASGLGQYQETQYFGPGTRLLVL.

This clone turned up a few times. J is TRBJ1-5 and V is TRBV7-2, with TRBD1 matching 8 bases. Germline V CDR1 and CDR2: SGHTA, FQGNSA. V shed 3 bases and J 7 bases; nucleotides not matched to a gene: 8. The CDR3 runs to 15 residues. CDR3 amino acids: CASSLDRVKNQPQHF. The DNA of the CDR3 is TGTGCCAGCAGCTTGGACAGGGTTAAGAACCAGCCCCAGCATTTT.

CDR3: CASSGGGRTGEQYF. As DNA, the CDR3 is TGTGCCAGTAGTGGCGGGGGTCGGACGGGGGAGCAGTACTTC. The chain carries TRBV19 and TRBJ2-7; TRBD2 matches 7 bases. The trim removed 5 bases at V and 7 bases at J, leaving 11 bases unmatched. CDR1 is LNHDA and CDR2 is SQIVND in the germline V gene (reference sequence). The CDR3 runs 14 residues.

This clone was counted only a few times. The DNA of the CDR3 is TGTGCCAGCAGTTACCCGTTCGCGGACACTGAAGCTTTCTTT. It yields the protein CASSYPFADTEAFF. This chain joins TRBV6-6 and TRBJ1-1; D is unresolved. Germline lookup yields CDR1 MNHNY and CDR2 SVGAGI (reference sequence). The CDR3 runs to 14 residues. Trimming removed 2 bases from V and 3 bases from J, with 10 bases in between.

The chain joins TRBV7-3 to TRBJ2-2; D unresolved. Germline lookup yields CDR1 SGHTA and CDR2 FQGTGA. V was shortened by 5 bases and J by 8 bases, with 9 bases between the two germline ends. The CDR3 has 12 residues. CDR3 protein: CASSENAGELFF. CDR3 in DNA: TGTGCCAGCAGCGAGAATGCGGGGGAGCTGTTTTTT. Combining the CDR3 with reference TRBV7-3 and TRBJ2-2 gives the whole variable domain GAGVSQTPSNKVTEKGKYVELRCDPISGHTALYWYRQSLGQGPEFLIYFQGTGAADDSGLPNDRFFAVRPEGSVSTLKIQRTERGDSAVYLCASSENAGELFFGEGSRLTVL.

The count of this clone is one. CDR3 amino acids: CASSHGTTHTDTQYF. The CDR3 nucleotides read TGCGCCAGCAGCCACGGGACAACCCACACAGATACGCAGTATTTT. The chain is built from TRBV5-1 and TRBJ2-3, with D possibly matching TRBD1 (6 bases). V shed 4 bases and J shed 2 bases, with 14 bases lying between them. The CDR3 is 15 amino acids. CDR1 is SGHRS, CDR2 YFSETQ, per germline.

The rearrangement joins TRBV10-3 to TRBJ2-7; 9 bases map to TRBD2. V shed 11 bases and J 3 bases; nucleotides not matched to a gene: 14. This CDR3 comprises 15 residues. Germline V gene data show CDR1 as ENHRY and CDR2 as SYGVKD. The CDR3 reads CAVRVTGTSRYEQYF. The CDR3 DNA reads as TGTGCCGTACGTGTCACCGGGACTAGCCGCTACGAGCAGTACTTC.

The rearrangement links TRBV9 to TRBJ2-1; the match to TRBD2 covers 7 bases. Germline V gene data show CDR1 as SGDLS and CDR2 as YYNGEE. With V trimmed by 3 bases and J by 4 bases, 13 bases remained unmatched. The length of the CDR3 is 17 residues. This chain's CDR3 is CASSDPSGGRVYNEQFF. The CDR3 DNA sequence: TGTGCCAGCAGCGACCCCTCGGGCGGGAGAGTGTACAATGAGCAGTTCTTC.